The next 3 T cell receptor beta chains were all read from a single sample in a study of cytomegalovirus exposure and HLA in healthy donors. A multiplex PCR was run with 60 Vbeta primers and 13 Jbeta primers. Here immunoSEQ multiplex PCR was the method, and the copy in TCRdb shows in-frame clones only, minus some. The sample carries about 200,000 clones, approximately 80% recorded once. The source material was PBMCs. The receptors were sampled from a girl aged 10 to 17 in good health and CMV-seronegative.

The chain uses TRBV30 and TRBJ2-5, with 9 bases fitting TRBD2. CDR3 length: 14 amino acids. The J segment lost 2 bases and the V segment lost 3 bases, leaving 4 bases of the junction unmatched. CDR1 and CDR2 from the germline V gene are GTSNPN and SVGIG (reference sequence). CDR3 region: CAWRQAGGQETQYF. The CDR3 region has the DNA TGTGCCTGGAGGCAGGCGGGAGGGCAAGAGACCCAGTACTTC.

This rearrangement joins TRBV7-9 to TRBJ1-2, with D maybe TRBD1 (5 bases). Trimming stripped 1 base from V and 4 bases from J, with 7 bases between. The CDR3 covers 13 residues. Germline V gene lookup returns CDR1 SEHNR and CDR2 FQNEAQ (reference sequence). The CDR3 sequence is CASSLDGGYGYTF. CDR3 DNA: TGTGCCAGCAGCTTAGACGGGGGCTATGGCTACACCTTC.

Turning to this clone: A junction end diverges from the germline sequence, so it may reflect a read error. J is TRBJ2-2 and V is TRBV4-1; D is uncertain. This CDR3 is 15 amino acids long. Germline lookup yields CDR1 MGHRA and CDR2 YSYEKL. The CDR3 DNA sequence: TGCGCCAGCGGCCAAGCCGTGGGCATTACCGGGGAGCTGTTTTTT. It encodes CASGQAVGITGELFF.